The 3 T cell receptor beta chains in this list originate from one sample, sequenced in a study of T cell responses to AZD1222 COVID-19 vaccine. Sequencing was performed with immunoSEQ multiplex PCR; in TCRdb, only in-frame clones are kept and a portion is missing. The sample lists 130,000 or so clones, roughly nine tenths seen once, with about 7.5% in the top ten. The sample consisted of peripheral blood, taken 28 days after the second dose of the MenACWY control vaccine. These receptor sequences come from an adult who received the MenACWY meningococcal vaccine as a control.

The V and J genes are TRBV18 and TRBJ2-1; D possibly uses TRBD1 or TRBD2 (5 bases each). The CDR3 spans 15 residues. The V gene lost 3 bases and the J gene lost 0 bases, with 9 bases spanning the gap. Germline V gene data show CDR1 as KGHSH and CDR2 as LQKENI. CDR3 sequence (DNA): TGTGCCAGCTCACCGGGACGGGACTCCTACAATGAGCAGTTCTTC. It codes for CASSPGRDSYNEQFF.

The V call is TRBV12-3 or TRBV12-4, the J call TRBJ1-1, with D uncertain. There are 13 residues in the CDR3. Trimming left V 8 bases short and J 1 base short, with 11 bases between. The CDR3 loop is CASRSGPNTEAFF. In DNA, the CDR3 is TGTGCCAGCCGGTCAGGACCGAACACTGAAGCTTTCTTT.

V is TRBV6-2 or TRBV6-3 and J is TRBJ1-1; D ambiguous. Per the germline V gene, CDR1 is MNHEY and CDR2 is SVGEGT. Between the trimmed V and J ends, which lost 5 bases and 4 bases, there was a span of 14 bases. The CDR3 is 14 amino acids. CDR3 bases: TGTGCCAGCAGTCTTTTTGTGGGCGGCACTGAAGCTTTCTTT. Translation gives CASSLFVGGTEAFF.